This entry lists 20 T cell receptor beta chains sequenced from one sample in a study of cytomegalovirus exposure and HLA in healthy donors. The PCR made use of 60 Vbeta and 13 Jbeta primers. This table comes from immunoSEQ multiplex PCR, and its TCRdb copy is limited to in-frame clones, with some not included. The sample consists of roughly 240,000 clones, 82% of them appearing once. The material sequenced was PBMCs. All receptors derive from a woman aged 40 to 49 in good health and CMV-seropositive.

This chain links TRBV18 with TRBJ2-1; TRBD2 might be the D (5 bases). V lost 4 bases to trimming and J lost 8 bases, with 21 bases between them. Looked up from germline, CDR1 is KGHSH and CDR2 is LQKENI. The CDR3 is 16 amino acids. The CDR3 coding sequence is TGTGCCAGCTCACGTGCTCTCGAGGGTTCACACGATGAGCAGTTCTTC. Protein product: CASSRALEGSHDEQFF.

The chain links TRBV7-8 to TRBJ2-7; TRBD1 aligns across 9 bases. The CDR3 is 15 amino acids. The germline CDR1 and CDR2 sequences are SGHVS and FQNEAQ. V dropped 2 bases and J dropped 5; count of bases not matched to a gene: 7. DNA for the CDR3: TGTGCCAGCAGCTTATCCGGGACAGGGTGGAACGAGCAGTACTTC. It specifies CASSLSGTGWNEQYF.

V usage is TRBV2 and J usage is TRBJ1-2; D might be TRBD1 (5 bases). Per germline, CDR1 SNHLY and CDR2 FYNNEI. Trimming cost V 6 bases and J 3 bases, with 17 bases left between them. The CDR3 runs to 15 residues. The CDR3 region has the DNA TGTGCCAGCAGCGATCGGGGAGGGGAACACTATGGCTACACCTTC. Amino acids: CASSDRGGEHYGYTF.

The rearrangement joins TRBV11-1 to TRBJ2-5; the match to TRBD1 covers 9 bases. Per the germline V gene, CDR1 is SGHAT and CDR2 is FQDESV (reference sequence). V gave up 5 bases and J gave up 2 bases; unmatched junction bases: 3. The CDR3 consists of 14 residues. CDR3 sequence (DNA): TGTGCCAGCAGCGTACAGGGGGCTCAAGAGACCCAGTACTTC. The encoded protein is CASSVQGAQETQYF.

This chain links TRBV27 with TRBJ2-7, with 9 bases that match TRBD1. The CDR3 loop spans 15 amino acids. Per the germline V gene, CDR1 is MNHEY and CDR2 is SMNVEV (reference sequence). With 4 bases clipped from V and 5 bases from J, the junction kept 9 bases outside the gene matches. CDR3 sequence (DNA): TGTGCCAGCAGTTCGCAGGGGACAGGGAAGAACGAGCAGTACTTC. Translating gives CASSSQGTGKNEQYF.

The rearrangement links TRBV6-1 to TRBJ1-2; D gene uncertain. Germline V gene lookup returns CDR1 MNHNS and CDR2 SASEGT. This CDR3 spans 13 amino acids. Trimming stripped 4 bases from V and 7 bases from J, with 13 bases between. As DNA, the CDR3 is TGTGCCAGCAGTGCAGAGGTCGTTGCTGGCTACACCTTC. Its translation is CASSAEVVAGYTF.

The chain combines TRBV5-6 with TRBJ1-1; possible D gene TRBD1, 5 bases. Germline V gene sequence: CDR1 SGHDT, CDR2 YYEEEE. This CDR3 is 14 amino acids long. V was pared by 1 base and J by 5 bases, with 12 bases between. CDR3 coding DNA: TGTGCCAGCAGCTTGCTGACGGGGGGGACTGAAGCTTTCTTT. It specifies CASSLLTGGTEAFF.

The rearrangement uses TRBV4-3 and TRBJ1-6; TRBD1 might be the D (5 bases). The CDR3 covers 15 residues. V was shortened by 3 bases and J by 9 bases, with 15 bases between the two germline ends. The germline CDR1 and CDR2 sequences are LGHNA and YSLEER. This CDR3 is CASSQRGGASSPLHF. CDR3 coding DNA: TGCGCCAGCAGCCAGAGGGGCGGGGCGAGTTCACCCCTCCACTTT.

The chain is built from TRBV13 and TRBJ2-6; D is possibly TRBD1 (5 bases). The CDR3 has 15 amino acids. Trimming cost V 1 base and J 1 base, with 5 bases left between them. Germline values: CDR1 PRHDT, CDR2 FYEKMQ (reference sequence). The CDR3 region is CASSLAGSGANVLTF. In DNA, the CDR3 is TGTGCCAGCAGCTTAGCAGGGTCTGGGGCCAACGTCCTGACTTTC.

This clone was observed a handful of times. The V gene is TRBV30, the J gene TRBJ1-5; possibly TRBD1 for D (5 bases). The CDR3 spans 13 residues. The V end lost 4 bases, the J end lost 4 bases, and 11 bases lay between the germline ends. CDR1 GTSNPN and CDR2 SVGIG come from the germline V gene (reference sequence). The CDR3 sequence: CAWMKGLNQPQHF. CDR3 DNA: TGTGCCTGGATGAAGGGACTGAATCAGCCCCAGCATTTT.

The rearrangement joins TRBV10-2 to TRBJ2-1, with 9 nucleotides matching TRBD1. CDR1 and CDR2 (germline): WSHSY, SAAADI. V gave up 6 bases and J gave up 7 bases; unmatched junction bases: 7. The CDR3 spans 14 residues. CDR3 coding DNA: TGCGCCAGCAGCCGGGACAGGGATATAAATGAGCAGTTCTTC. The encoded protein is CASSRDRDINEQFF.

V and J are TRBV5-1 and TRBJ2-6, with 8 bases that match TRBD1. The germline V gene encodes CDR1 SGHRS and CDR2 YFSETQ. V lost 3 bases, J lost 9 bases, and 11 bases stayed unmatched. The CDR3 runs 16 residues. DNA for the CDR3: TGCGCCAGCAGCTCCGGACAGGGTAAATGGGTCAACGTCCTGACTTTC. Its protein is CASSSGQGKWVNVLTF. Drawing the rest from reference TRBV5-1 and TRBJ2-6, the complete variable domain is KAGVTQTPRYLIKTRGQQVTLSCSPISGHRSVSWYQQTPGQGLQFLFEYFSETQRNKGNFPGRFSGRQFSNSRSEMNVSTLELGDSALYLCASSSGQGKWVNVLTFGAGSRLTVL.

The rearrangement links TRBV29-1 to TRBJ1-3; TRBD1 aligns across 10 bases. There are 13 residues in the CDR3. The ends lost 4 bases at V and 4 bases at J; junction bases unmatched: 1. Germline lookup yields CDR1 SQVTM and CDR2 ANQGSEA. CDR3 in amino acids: CSVGTGGGNTIYF. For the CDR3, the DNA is TGCAGCGTTGGGACAGGGGGAGGAAACACCATATATTTT.

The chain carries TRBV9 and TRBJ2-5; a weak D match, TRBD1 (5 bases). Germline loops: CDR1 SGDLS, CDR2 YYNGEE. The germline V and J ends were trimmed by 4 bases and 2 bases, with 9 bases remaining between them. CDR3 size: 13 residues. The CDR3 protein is CASSPGQQETQYF. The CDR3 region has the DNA TGTGCCAGCAGCCCCGGACAACAAGAGACCCAGTACTTC.

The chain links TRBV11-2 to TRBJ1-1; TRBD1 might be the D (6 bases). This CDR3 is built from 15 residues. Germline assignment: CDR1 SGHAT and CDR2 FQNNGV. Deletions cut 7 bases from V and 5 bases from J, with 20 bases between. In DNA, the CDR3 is TGTGCCAGCAAAAAACTTTTGGGGGCGAGGACTGAAGCTTTCTTT. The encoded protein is CASKKLLGARTEAFF.

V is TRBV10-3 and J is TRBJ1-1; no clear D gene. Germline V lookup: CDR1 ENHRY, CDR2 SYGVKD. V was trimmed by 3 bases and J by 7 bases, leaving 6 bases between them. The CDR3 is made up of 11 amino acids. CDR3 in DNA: TGTGCCATCAGTGACGGGAGTGAAGCTTTCTTT. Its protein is CAISDGSEAFF.

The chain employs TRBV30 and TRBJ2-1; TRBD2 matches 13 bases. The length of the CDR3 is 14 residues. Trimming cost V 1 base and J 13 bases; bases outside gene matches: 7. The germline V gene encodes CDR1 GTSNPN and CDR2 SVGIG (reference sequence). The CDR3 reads CAWSAGTSGAGQFF. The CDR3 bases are TGTGCCTGGAGTGCCGGGACTAGCGGGGCTGGCCAGTTCTTC.

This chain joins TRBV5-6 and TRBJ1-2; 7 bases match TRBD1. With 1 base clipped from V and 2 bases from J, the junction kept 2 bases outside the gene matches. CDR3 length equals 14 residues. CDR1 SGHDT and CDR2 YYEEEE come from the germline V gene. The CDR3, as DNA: TGTGCCAGCAGCTTGATACAGGGGAACTATGGCTACACCTTC. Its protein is CASSLIQGNYGYTF. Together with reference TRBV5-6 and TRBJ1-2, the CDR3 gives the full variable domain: DAGVTQSPTHLIKTRGQQVTLRCSPKSGHDTVSWYQQALGQGPQFIFQYYEEEERQRGNFPDRFSGHQFPNYSSELNVNALLLGDSALYLCASSLIQGNYGYTFGSGTRLTVV.

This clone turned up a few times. The CDR3 spells CASSQNRGRGYTF. CDR3 DNA: TGTGCCAGCAGCCAAAACAGGGGTCGCGGCTACACCTTC. The V call is TRBV4-2, the J call TRBJ1-2, with 7 nucleotides matching TRBD1. V was clipped by 2 bases and J by 8 bases; unmatched bases: 5. The germline gives CDR1 LGHNA, CDR2 YNFKEQ. The CDR3 runs to 13 residues.

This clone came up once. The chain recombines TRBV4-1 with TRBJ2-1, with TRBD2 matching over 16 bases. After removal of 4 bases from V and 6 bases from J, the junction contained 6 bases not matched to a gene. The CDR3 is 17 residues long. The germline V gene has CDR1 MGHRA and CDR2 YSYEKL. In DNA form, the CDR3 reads TGCGCCAGCAGCCCGGGACTAGCGGGGGGGCCGGGCAATGAGCAGTTCTTC. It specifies CASSPGLAGGPGNEQFF.